These 31 T cell receptor beta chains originate from one sample sequenced in a study of T cells in Graves' hyperthyroidism and ophthalmopathy. Amplification of TCR beta CDR3 regions was performed using RNA transcripts as template. The TCR CDR3 was amplified in a first-round RT-PCR using the HTBI primer set. In TCRdb, the multiplex PCR reads were re-called with MiXCR into one record per CDR3 protein. The sample yields about 600,000 distinct CDR3 sequences, 13% to 15% seen once. Sequences were obtained from blood. These receptors came from a woman aged 45-65 years with Graves' ophthalmopathy.

The chain couples TRBV24-1 to TRBJ2-2; no reliable D call. Germline CDR1 KGHDR, CDR2 SFDVKD. Trimming removed 5 bases from V and 0 bases from J, with 6 bases in between. The CDR3 length is 14 residues. The CDR3 is CATSGPANTGELFF. Written as DNA, the CDR3 is TGTGCCACCAGTGGGCCAGCGAACACCGGGGAGCTGTTTTTT.

This clonotype was picked up many times. V usage is TRBV11-2 and J usage is TRBJ2-3, with D perhaps TRBD2 (5 bases). The CDR3 is 15 amino acids. Trimming stripped 4 bases from V and 3 bases from J, with 14 bases between. The germline CDR1 and CDR2 sequences are SGHAT and FQNNGV. This CDR3 is CASSSTPGSTDTQYF. In nucleotides, the CDR3 is TGTGCCAGCAGCTCCACCCCGGGGAGTACAGATACGCAGTATTTT.

This CDR3 is CSVDNEQFF. The CDR3 DNA sequence: TGCAGCGTAGACAATGAGCAGTTCTTC. The chain joins TRBV29-1 to TRBJ2-1; D is unclear. Germline lookup yields CDR1 SQVTM and CDR2 ANQGSEA. The CDR3 contains 9 residues. V lost 6 bases, J lost 5 bases, and 2 bases lay in between.

This clonotype was recorded a few times. The chain combines TRBV10-2 with TRBJ2-1, with 13 bases lining up with TRBD2. After removal of 6 bases from V and 2 bases from J, the junction contained 1 base not matched to a gene. Per germline, CDR1 WSHSY and CDR2 SAAADI. CDR3 length: 15 amino acids. The CDR3 DNA is TGCGCCAGCAGACTAGCGGGAGGGACCTACAATGAGCAGTTCTTC. Translated: CASRLAGGTYNEQFF.

This clonotype was found many times. The rearrangement uses TRBV20-1 and TRBJ2-1; D unresolved. This CDR3 is 12 amino acids long. V lost 6 bases to trimming and J lost 5 bases, with 11 bases between them. The germline CDR1 and CDR2 sequences are DFQATT and SNEGSKA (reference sequence). The CDR3 sequence is CSATPNDNEQFF. CDR3 in DNA: TGCAGTGCGACCCCAAACGACAATGAGCAGTTCTTC.

This clonotype was observed at least ten times. CDR3 coding DNA: TGCAGTGCTAGGGACAGACGAGCGGGAAGGGCTGAGCAGTTCTTC. Translated, it gives CSARDRRAGRAEQFF. This sequence joins TRBV20-1 and TRBJ2-1; tentative D call: TRBD2 (7 bases). Trimming cost V 3 bases and J 9 bases, with 21 bases left between them. The germline CDR1 and CDR2 sequences are DFQATT and SNEGSKA (reference sequence). This CDR3 region has 15 residues.

This clonotype was counted many times. In DNA, the CDR3 is TGTGCCAGCAGCCAAGACGGTGCGGGAGGAAGGACAGATACGCAGTATTTT. It specifies CASSQDGAGGRTDTQYF. V is TRBV3-1 and J is TRBJ2-3; 8 bases fit TRBD2. V trimming: 0 bases; J trimming: 3 bases; junction bases outside the gene matches: 8. Germline V gives CDR1 LGHDT, CDR2 YNNKEL (reference sequence). This CDR3 has 17 amino acids.

The table lists this clonotype with many counts. The chain couples TRBV7-2 to TRBJ1-1; the D is unclear. This CDR3 has 13 residues. Germline CDR1 is SGHTA and CDR2 is FQGNSA. Trimming took 5 bases from V and 1 from J, leaving 8 bases between them. CDR3 DNA: TGTGCCAGCAGCATCCGACAGAACACTGAAGCTTTCTTT. Its protein product is CASSIRQNTEAFF.

This clonotype showed up many times. The V call is TRBV28, the J call TRBJ1-2, with unresolved D. Germline V gives CDR1 MDHEN, CDR2 SYDVKM. CDR3 length: 14 amino acids. The V end lost 1 base, the J end lost 2 bases, and 8 bases lay between the germline ends. CDR3 in amino acids: CASSLSPLNYGYTF. The CDR3 coding sequence is TGTGCCAGCAGTTTATCCCCCTTAAACTATGGCTACACCTTC.

This clonotype has only a few counts. The V call is TRBV7-2, the J call TRBJ2-1; D call uncertain. Trimming pared 5 bases from V and 15 bases from J, leaving 14 bases between. Germline CDR1 reads SGHTA; CDR2 reads FQGNSA. CDR3 length equals 11 residues. The CDR3 spells CASSPLPDPFF. The DNA of the CDR3 is TGTGCCAGCAGCCCCCTTCCGGATCCGTTCTTC.

This clonotype was recorded at least ten times. The chain uses TRBV2 and TRBJ1-2, with D tentatively TRBD1 (6 bases). Germline CDR1 SNHLY, CDR2 FYNNEI. Trimming stripped 11 bases from V and 1 base from J, with 11 bases between. CDR3 length: 12 amino acids. The DNA of the CDR3 is TGTGCCGGTCACAGGGATAACTATGGCTACACCTTC. This codes for CAGHRDNYGYTF.

This clonotype was picked up a small number of times. A read error is possible here, since a much larger clone lies one base away. The chain carries TRBV28 and TRBJ2-3, with 9 bases that match TRBD2. The CDR3 spans 16 residues. Germline V CDR1 and CDR2: MDHEN, SYDVKM. CDR3 sequence (DNA): TGTACCAGCAGTCCGTATAGCGGGAGAGGGGCTGATACGCAGTATTTT. Translated: CTSSPYSGRGADTQYF.

This clonotype showed up many times. This chain uses TRBV11-2 with TRBJ1-5; D is unclear. The CDR3 length is 13 residues. CDR1 is SGHAT and CDR2 is FQNNGV in the germline V gene. Between the trimmed V and J ends, which lost 1 base and 5 bases, there was a span of 6 bases. The CDR3 is CASSLGQYQPQHF. CDR3 bases: TGTGCCAGCAGCTTAGGCCAGTATCAGCCCCAGCATTTT.

This clonotype was picked up a small number of times. This chain connects TRBV27 to TRBJ2-3; no clear D. The CDR3 spans 16 residues. Germline V gene lookup returns CDR1 MNHEY and CDR2 SMNVEV (reference sequence). The V end was cut by 2 bases, the J end by 1 base, with 13 bases between. CDR3: CASSLVGLGGTDTQYF. The CDR3 DNA reads TGTGCCAGCAGTTTAGTAGGCCTTGGAGGCACAGATACGCAGTATTTT.

This clonotype was picked up many times. The rearrangement links TRBV7-2 to TRBJ2-1, with D hard to call. CDR1 and CDR2 from the germline V gene are SGHTA and FQGNSA. The CDR3 runs to 14 residues. V dropped 6 bases and J dropped 1 base, with 10 bases sitting between them. The CDR3 region is CASSMTQSYNEQFF. DNA for the CDR3: TGTGCCAGCAGTATGACTCAATCCTACAATGAGCAGTTCTTC.

This clonotype has at least ten counts. V gene TRBV20-1 combines with J gene TRBJ2-7, with TRBD1 as a possible D gene (5 bases). Trimming removed 5 bases at V and 0 bases at J, with 8 bases between. The CDR3 covers 12 residues. Germline CDR1 and CDR2: DFQATT and SNEGSKA (reference sequence). Here the CDR3 reads CSARQISYEQYF. In DNA form, the CDR3 reads TGCAGTGCTCGACAGATCTCCTACGAGCAGTACTTC.

This clonotype was picked up many times. The V and J genes are TRBV28 and TRBJ2-2; D may be TRBD1 (6 bases). This CDR3 spans 16 amino acids. Deletions cut 9 bases from V and 2 bases from J, with 19 bases between. Germline V CDR1 and CDR2: MDHEN, SYDVKM. The CDR3 region has the DNA TGTGCCAGTCTTATTTCCGGGACACCCAACACCGGGGAGCTGTTTTTT. Protein sequence: CASLISGTPNTGELFF.

V usage is TRBV18 and J usage is TRBJ2-1; possible D gene TRBD1, 6 bases. The germline gives CDR1 KGHSH, CDR2 LQKENI. The CDR3 has 15 residues. Deletions cut 6 bases from V and 0 bases from J, with 12 bases between. CDR3 coding DNA: TGTGCCAGCTCTCCTACAGGGCCCTCCTACAATGAGCAGTTCTTC. It specifies CASSPTGPSYNEQFF.

This clonotype was seen repeatedly, ten times or more. The gene calls are TRBV20-1 and TRBJ2-5, with D possibly matching TRBD2 (5 bases). This CDR3 contains 15 residues. The ends were cut back, 0 bases at V and 0 bases at J, with 11 bases in the middle. Germline V gives CDR1 DFQATT, CDR2 SNEGSKA (reference sequence). The CDR3 protein is CSARDVASYQETQYF. CDR3 in DNA: TGCAGTGCTAGAGATGTGGCTAGCTACCAAGAGACCCAGTACTTC.

In this sample, this clonotype turned up a few times. V is TRBV7-9 and J is TRBJ2-1; possibly TRBD2 for D (6 bases). Germline CDR1 SEHNR, CDR2 FQNEAQ (reference sequence). Trimming stripped 5 bases from V and 2 bases from J, with 13 bases between. CDR3 size: 15 residues. CDR3 DNA sequence: TGTGCCAGCAGCCCTTGGGGCGGGGCCTACAATGAGCAGTTCTTC. Translated: CASSPWGGAYNEQFF. Using reference TRBV7-9 and TRBJ2-1 for the parts outside the CDR3, the full variable domain is DTGVSQNPRHKITKRGQNVTFRCDPISEHNRLYWYRQTLGQGPEFLTYFQNEAQLEKSRLLSDRFSAERPKGSFSTLEIQRTEQGDSAMYLCASSPWGGAYNEQFFGPGTRLTVL.

This clonotype came up many times. The chain couples TRBV28 to TRBJ2-3, with 7 bases lining up with TRBD2. CDR1 MDHEN and CDR2 SYDVKM come from the germline V gene. The ends lost 3 bases at V and 4 bases at J; junction bases unmatched: 10. This CDR3 comprises 16 residues. The CDR3 DNA sequence: TGTGCCAGCAGTTTTCGACTAGCAGGAGATGCAGATACGCAGTATTTT. This gives the protein CASSFRLAGDADTQYF.

The sample holds many counts of this clonotype. The rearrangement uses TRBV12-5 and TRBJ2-1, with a tentative D call TRBD1 (5 bases). Germline lookup yields CDR1 LGHNT and CDR2 FRNRAP. This CDR3 comprises 12 residues. Deletions cut 4 bases from V and 4 bases from J, with 5 bases between. In DNA form, the CDR3 reads TGTGCTAGTGGTTCAGGGTACAATGAGCAGTTCTTC. It specifies CASGSGYNEQFF.

This clonotype was detected a few times. The chain links TRBV27 to TRBJ1-2; 7 positions agree with TRBD1. CDR1 is MNHEY, CDR2 SMNVEV, per germline (reference sequence). The CDR3 spans 15 residues. The junction had 5 bases not matched to a gene; V was cut back by 4 bases and J by 0 bases. The CDR3 bases are TGTGCCAGCAGTTCCGCGGGACAGACTAACTATGGCTACACCTTC. Translation: CASSSAGQTNYGYTF.

This clonotype was seen a few times. A much larger clone sits a single nucleotide away, making a read error possible. The chain uses TRBV20-1 and TRBJ2-7; D call uncertain. Germline V CDR1 and CDR2: DFQATT, SNEGSKA (reference sequence). CDR3 length: 14 residues. V was pared by 1 base and J by 1 base, with 11 bases between. The CDR3 region is CSARVVTPSYEQYF. Written as DNA, the CDR3 is TGCAGTGCTAGAGTAGTCACCCCTTCCTACGAGCAGTACTTC.

This clonotype has a count of ten or more. The CDR3 nucleotides read TGCGCCAGTACAGAGAACACTGAAGCTTTCTTT. Its translation is CASTENTEAFF. V and J are TRBV5-1 and TRBJ1-1; D unclear. V was cut by 8 bases and J by 1 base, with 6 bases left in between. There are 11 residues in the CDR3. The germline V gene has CDR1 SGHRS and CDR2 YFSETQ.

The V gene is TRBV6-5, the J gene TRBJ1-4; D might be TRBD1 (5 bases). Germline V gene sequence: CDR1 MNHEY, CDR2 SVGAGI. Trimming cost V 3 bases and J 2 bases, with 10 bases left between them. The CDR3 is 15 residues long. The CDR3 protein is CASSYQGMTNEKLFF. The CDR3, as DNA: TGTGCCAGCAGTTATCAGGGAATGACTAATGAAAAACTGTTTTTT.

For this clonotype: This may be a read error: a much more frequent sequence differs by one nucleotide. V is TRBV12-3 or TRBV12-4 and J is TRBJ2-1, with 10 bases that match TRBD1. CDR3 length: 16 residues. CDR3 sequence: CANSPRTGGPYNEQFF. In nucleotides, the CDR3 is TGTGCCAACAGTCCCCGGACAGGGGGTCCCTACAATGAGCAGTTCTTC.

The sample holds many counts of this clonotype. The CDR3: CASSFRSRSEQYF. CDR3 bases: TGTGCCAGCAGTTTCCGGTCGAGGAGCGAGCAGTACTTC. The chain combines TRBV28 with TRBJ2-7; no definite D call. Germline values: CDR1 MDHEN, CDR2 SYDVKM. This CDR3 has 13 residues. The germline V and J ends were trimmed by 3 bases and 6 bases, with 12 bases remaining between them.

This clonotype was picked up a small number of times. The chain combines TRBV10-3 with TRBJ1-5; D uncertain. CDR3 length: 14 residues. Deletions cut 0 bases from V and 0 bases from J, with 3 bases between. Germline values: CDR1 ENHRY, CDR2 SYGVKD. The CDR3, as DNA: TGTGCCATCAGTGAGTCATATAGCAATCAGCCCCAGCATTTT. Encoded protein: CAISESYSNQPQHF.

In DNA, the CDR3 is TGTGCCTGGAGTGTAACAGGGAATAATTCACCCCTCCACTTT. Its translation: CAWSVTGNNSPLHF. The chain uses TRBV30 and TRBJ1-6; weak D call: TRBD1 (6 bases). Germline lookup yields CDR1 GTSNPN and CDR2 SVGIG (reference sequence). Trimming took off 0 bases at V and 5 bases at J, with 8 bases between the two ends. The CDR3 runs to 14 residues.

This clonotype was seen many times. The V gene is TRBV12-3 or TRBV12-4, the J gene TRBJ2-7; TRBD1 might be the D (6 bases). The CDR3 is 13 amino acids. Trimming stripped 5 bases from V and 2 bases from J, with 10 bases between. The CDR3 coding sequence is TGTGCCAGCAGTGCGAGGGGGACCTACGAGCAGTACTTC. The encoded protein is CASSARGTYEQYF.